Presented here are 23 T cell receptor beta chains from one specimen sequenced in a study of cytomegalovirus exposure and HLA in healthy donors. The PCR made use of 60 Vbeta and 13 Jbeta primers. The method was immunoSEQ multiplex PCR; TCRdb's version includes in-frame clones alone and lacks a portion of them. Counted here are 100,000 or so clones, less than 80% occurring once; the ten biggest clones make up 2.1%. The source material was PBMCs. The receptors stem from a man aged 25 to 45 in good health and CMV-seronegative.

This clone was found a few times. The chain combines TRBV12-5 with TRBJ1-2, with TRBD1 as a possible D gene (6 bases). V lost 6 bases to trimming and J lost 0 bases, with 17 bases between them. This CDR3 spans 16 amino acids. Germline-derived CDR1 and CDR2 are LGHNT and FRNRAP. The DNA of the CDR3 is TGTGCTAGTGGGCAAAACCGGGACACCCCTAACTATGGCTACACCTTC. It yields the protein CASGQNRDTPNYGYTF.

J is TRBJ2-3 and V is TRBV28; D is ambiguous. The CDR3 sequence is 15 residues long. Germline assignment: CDR1 MDHEN and CDR2 SYDVKM. V was pared by 6 bases and J by 0 bases, with 13 bases between. The CDR3: CASSRMTGSTDTQYF. CDR3 nucleotide sequence: TGTGCCAGCAGCAGAATGACTGGAAGCACAGATACGCAGTATTTT.

The chain employs TRBV28 and TRBJ1-1; D perhaps matches TRBD1 (5 bases). The germline V gene encodes CDR1 MDHEN and CDR2 SYDVKM. Trimming shortened V by 2 bases and J by 4 bases, and 14 bases separated the two germline ends. The CDR3 covers 15 residues. The CDR3 sequence: CASSLGGGSGTEAFF. CDR3 DNA: TGTGCCAGCAGTTTAGGGGGAGGATCGGGCACTGAAGCTTTCTTT.

In DNA form, the CDR3 reads TGTGCCAGCAGTTATTTACAAGATCAGCCCCAGCATTTT. It specifies CASSYLQDQPQHF. The chain has TRBV6-6 and TRBJ1-5; the D is unclear. V lost 3 bases, J lost 5 bases, and 8 bases lay in between. Per the germline V gene, CDR1 is MNHNY and CDR2 is SVGAGI (reference sequence). The CDR3 has 13 residues.

The chain uses TRBV27 and TRBJ1-1; 12 bases are shared with TRBD1. Germline loops: CDR1 MNHEY, CDR2 SMNVEV (reference sequence). This CDR3 spans 16 amino acids. J gave up 2 bases and V 5 bases, and 6 bases lay outside the gene matches. CDR3 bases: TGTGCCAGCAGTCCTGGGACAGGGGGCGCTAACACTGAAGCTTTCTTT. It specifies CASSPGTGGANTEAFF.

The J gene is TRBJ1-4, the V gene TRBV29-1, with D perhaps matching TRBD1 (5 bases). The CDR3 sequence is 15 residues long. V lost 0 bases and J lost 7, with 15 bases in between. Per germline, CDR1 SQVTM and CDR2 ANQGSEA. The CDR3 reads CSVEESGEFGEKLFF. CDR3 nucleotides: TGCAGCGTTGAAGAGTCGGGGGAGTTCGGTGAAAAACTGTTTTTT.

The V gene is TRBV27, the J gene TRBJ1-6; D is possibly TRBD1 (6 bases). Per the germline V gene, CDR1 is MNHEY and CDR2 is SMNVEV (reference sequence). Deletions cut 6 bases from V and 9 bases from J, with 21 bases between. This CDR3 is 16 amino acids long. The CDR3 nucleotides are TGTGCCAGCAGGGCCCGAGGTGAGGGGGATTTTTCACCCCTCCACTTT. Its translation is CASRARGEGDFSPLHF.

This clone was seen only a few times. The junction differs from germline at one of its ends, possibly a read error. V is TRBV5-1 and J is TRBJ2-3; possibly TRBD2 for D (5 bases). The CDR3 has 15 residues. Germline CDR1 and CDR2: SGHRS and YFSETQ. The CDR3 region has the DNA TGCGCCAGCAGCCTTCAGAACGGAGGCGCAGAAACGCAGTATTTT. Its translation is CASSLQNGGAETQYF.

The V call is TRBV30, the J call TRBJ2-6; 11 bases fit TRBD1. Germline assignment: CDR1 GTSNPN and CDR2 SVGIG (reference sequence). The CDR3 runs to 15 residues. CDR3 sequence: CASGTGGSGANVLTF. CDR3 DNA sequence: TGTGCATCCGGGACAGGGGGCTCTGGGGCCAACGTCCTGACTTTC.

The CDR3 coding sequence is TGTGCCAGCAGTCCTAGAGGACAAGAGACCCAGTACTTC. It codes for CASSPRGQETQYF. The V call is TRBV27, the J call TRBJ2-5; no definite D call. There are 13 residues in the CDR3. V lost 5 bases to trimming and J lost 2 bases, with 9 bases between them. Looked up from germline, CDR1 is MNHEY and CDR2 is SMNVEV (reference sequence).

The chain uses TRBV6-6 and TRBJ2-5; unclear D gene. CDR1 and CDR2 from the germline V gene are MNHNY and SVGAGI (reference sequence). This CDR3 contains 11 residues. V was clipped by 6 bases and J by 5 bases, with 7 bases between them. The CDR3 nucleotides are TGTGCCAGCAGCACCCAGGAGACCCAGTACTTC. Encoded protein: CASSTQETQYF.

This clone was recorded a few times. This CDR3 is CASSLARDQETQYF. CDR3 nucleotides: TGTGCCAGCAGCTTGGCCAGGGACCAAGAGACCCAGTACTTC. J is TRBJ2-5 and V is TRBV5-6; TRBD1 is a possible D gene (5 bases). CDR1 is SGHDT and CDR2 is YYEEEE in the germline V gene. The CDR3 spans 14 residues. V was cut by 0 bases and J by 0 bases, with 6 bases left in between.

In this sample, this clone turned up a few times. CDR3 DNA sequence: TGTGCCAGCAGCTTGAGGGACACTAACTATGGCTACACCTTC. Translated: CASSLRDTNYGYTF. V gene TRBV7-2 combines with J gene TRBJ1-2, with a tentative D call TRBD1 (6 bases). The CDR3 covers 14 residues. Between the trimmed V and J ends, which lost 3 bases and 0 bases, there was a span of 8 bases. CDR1 is SGHTA, CDR2 FQGNSA, per germline.

The rearrangement uses TRBV5-4 and TRBJ2-1, with 10 bases fitting TRBD2. The J segment lost 3 bases and the V segment lost 2 bases, leaving 2 bases of the junction unmatched. The CDR3 is 15 residues long. Germline-derived CDR1 and CDR2 are SGHNT and YYREEE (reference sequence). The CDR3 DNA sequence: TGTGCCAGCAGCTTAGGACTAGCGGACTACAATGAGCAGTTCTTC. It codes for CASSLGLADYNEQFF. Filled out from reference TRBV5-4 and TRBJ2-1, the complete variable domain reads ETGVTQSPTHLIKTRGQQVTLRCSSQSGHNTVSWYQQALGQGPQFIFQYYREEENGRGNFPPRFSGLQFPNYSSELNVNALELDDSALYLCASSLGLADYNEQFFGPGTRLTVL.

The chain links TRBV5-8 to TRBJ2-2; weak D call: TRBD2 (5 bases). Germline-derived CDR1 and CDR2 are SGHTS and YDEGEE. Trimming took 4 bases from V and 0 from J, leaving 13 bases between them. This CDR3 comprises 16 residues. CDR3 region: CASSPEGYANTGELFF. The DNA of the CDR3 is TGTGCCAGCAGCCCCGAGGGATACGCGAACACCGGGGAGCTGTTTTTT.

This clone was seen once. This chain uses TRBV19 with TRBJ1-1, with no clear D. Germline-derived CDR1 and CDR2 are LNHDA and SQIVND (reference sequence). The CDR3 is 11 residues long. Trimming removed 7 bases from V and 7 bases from J, with 10 bases in between. This CDR3 reads CASIWAGEAFF. The CDR3 DNA is TGTGCCAGTATCTGGGCAGGTGAAGCTTTCTTT. Full variable domain (outside the CDR3, taken from reference TRBV19 and TRBJ1-1): DGGITQSPKYLFRKEGQNVTLSCEQNLNHDAMYWYRQDPGQGLRLIYYSQIVNDFQKGDIAEGYSVSREKKESFPLTVTSAQKNPTAFYLCASIWAGEAFFGQGTRLTVV.

For this clone: Sequence at one end of the junction differs from germline and may be a read error. This sequence joins TRBV7-9 and TRBJ2-2; 10 bases fit TRBD1. The CDR3 sequence is 17 residues long. CDR1 SEHNR and CDR2 FQNEAQ come from the germline V gene (reference sequence). This chain's CDR3 is CSSSLAEGQGRTGELFF. The CDR3 DNA follows: TGTTCCAGCAGCTTAGCGGAGGGACAGGGGCGCACCGGGGAGCTGTTTTTT.

The V call is TRBV5-1, the J call TRBJ1-5; 10 bases agree with TRBD1. The V and J ends lost 4 bases and 4 bases, in that order; junction bases with no gene match: 5. The CDR3 is 15 residues long. The germline CDR1 and CDR2 sequences are SGHRS and YFSETQ. CDR3 in DNA: TGCGCCAGCAGCCCCGGGACAGGGGAAAATCAGCCCCAGCATTTT. It codes for CASSPGTGENQPQHF. The whole variable domain, filled in from reference TRBV5-1 and TRBJ1-5, reads KAGVTQTPRYLIKTRGQQVTLSCSPISGHRSVSWYQQTPGQGLQFLFEYFSETQRNKGNFPGRFSGRQFSNSRSEMNVSTLELGDSALYLCASSPGTGENQPQHFGDGTRLSIL.

This clone has just one count. The V call is TRBV10-3, the J call TRBJ1-4; 7 nucleotides match TRBD1. This CDR3 has 14 residues. Germline V gene data show CDR1 as ENHRY and CDR2 as SYGVKD. Trimming removed 10 bases from V and 8 bases from J; junction bases left unmatched: 13. The CDR3, as DNA: TGTGCCACCAGAACAGGGGAAAAAACGGAAAAACTGTTTTTT. Its translation is CATRTGEKTEKLFF.

The V gene is TRBV2, the J gene TRBJ2-7; 10 nucleotides align to TRBD1. The CDR3 totals 14 residues. The J segment lost 4 bases and the V segment lost 4 bases, leaving 4 bases of the junction unmatched. CDR1 and CDR2 from the germline V gene are SNHLY and FYNNEI. This CDR3 reads CASSVRTGGYEQYF. The CDR3 coding sequence is TGTGCCAGCAGTGTTAGGACAGGGGGTTACGAGCAGTACTTC.

The V call is TRBV5-4, the J call TRBJ2-3, with 8 bases that match TRBD1. After removal of 0 bases from V and 1 base from J, the junction contained 1 base not matched to a gene. Germline V CDR1 and CDR2: SGHNT, YYREEE (reference sequence). This CDR3 is built from 15 residues. CDR3 nucleotides: TGTGCCAGCAGCTTGGAGACAGGGGGCACAGATACGCAGTATTTT. Residues: CASSLETGGTDTQYF.

This clone was seen more than once but under ten times. The chain recombines TRBV30 with TRBJ2-2; no firm D call. Germline values: CDR1 GTSNPN, CDR2 SVGIG (reference sequence). The V and J ends lost 2 bases and 4 bases respectively, with 17 bases between them. This CDR3 contains 16 residues. The DNA for the CDR3 is TGTGCCTGGAGTTTAAAACAAGGTCGCGGCACCGGGGAGCTGTTTTTT. Translation gives CAWSLKQGRGTGELFF.

The genes are TRBV7-9 and TRBJ2-7, with D maybe TRBD1 (5 bases). Germline V lookup: CDR1 SEHNR, CDR2 FQNEAQ (reference sequence). The V gene lost 5 bases and the J gene lost 10 bases, with 18 bases spanning the gap. The CDR3 sequence is 13 residues long. The CDR3 protein is CASSHPDETVQYF. CDR3 DNA sequence: TGTGCCAGCAGCCACCCAGACGAGACAGTACAGTACTTC. Filled out from reference TRBV7-9 and TRBJ2-7, the complete variable domain reads DTGVSQNPRHKITKRGQNVTFRCDPISEHNRLYWYRQTLGQGPEFLTYFQNEAQLEKSRLLSDRFSAERPKGSFSTLEIQRTEQGDSAMYLCASSHPDETVQYFGPGTRLTVT.